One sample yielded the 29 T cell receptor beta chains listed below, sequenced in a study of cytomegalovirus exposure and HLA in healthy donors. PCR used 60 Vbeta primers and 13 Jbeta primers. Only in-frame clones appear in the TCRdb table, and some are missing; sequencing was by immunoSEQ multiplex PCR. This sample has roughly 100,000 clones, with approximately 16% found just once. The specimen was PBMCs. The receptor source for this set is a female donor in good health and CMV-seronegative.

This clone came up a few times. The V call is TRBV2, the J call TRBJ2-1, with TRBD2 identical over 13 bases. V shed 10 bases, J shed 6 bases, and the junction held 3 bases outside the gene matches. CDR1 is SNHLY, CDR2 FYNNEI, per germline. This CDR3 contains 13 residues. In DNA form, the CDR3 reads TGTGCCATCCGACTAGCGGGAGGCAATGAGCAGTTCTTC. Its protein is CAIRLAGGNEQFF.

The CDR3 bases are TGTGCCAGCAGCCCACAGGGGAACGGCCCCCAGCATTTT. It yields the protein CASSPQGNGPQHF. V usage is TRBV11-2 and J usage is TRBJ1-5, with TRBD1 identical over 7 bases. Trimming took 5 bases from V and 10 from J; bases not matched to a gene: 8. Germline loops: CDR1 SGHAT, CDR2 FQNNGV. This CDR3 contains 13 residues.

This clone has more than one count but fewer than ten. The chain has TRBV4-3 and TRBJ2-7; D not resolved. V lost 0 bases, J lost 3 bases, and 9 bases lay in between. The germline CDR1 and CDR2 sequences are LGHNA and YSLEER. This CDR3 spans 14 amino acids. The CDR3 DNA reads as TGCGCCAGCAGCCAAGATAACGCAGGCTACGAGCAGTACTTC. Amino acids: CASSQDNAGYEQYF.

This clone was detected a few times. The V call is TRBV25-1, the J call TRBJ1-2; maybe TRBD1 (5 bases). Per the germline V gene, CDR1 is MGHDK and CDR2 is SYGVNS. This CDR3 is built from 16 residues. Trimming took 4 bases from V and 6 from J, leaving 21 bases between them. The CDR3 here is CASSAPSQVTVDGYTF. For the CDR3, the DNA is TGTGCCAGCAGTGCTCCCTCACAGGTTACAGTGGATGGCTACACCTTC.

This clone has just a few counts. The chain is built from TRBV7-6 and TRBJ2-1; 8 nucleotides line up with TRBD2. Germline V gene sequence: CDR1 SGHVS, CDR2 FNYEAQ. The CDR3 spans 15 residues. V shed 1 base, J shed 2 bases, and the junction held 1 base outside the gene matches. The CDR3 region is CASSLEAGAYNEQFF. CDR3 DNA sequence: TGTGCCAGCAGCTTAGAAGCGGGAGCCTACAATGAGCAGTTCTTC.

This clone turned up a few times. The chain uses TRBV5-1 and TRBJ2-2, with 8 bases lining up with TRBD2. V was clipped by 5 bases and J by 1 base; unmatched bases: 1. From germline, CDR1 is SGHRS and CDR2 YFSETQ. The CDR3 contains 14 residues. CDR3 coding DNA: TGCGCCAGCAGAACTAGCGGGAACACCGGGGAGCTGTTTTTT. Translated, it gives CASRTSGNTGELFF.

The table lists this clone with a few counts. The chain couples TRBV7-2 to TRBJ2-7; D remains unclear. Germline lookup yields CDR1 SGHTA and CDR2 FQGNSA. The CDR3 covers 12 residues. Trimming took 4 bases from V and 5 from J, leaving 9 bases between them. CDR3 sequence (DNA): TGTGCCAGCAGCTCCGGTTATAACGAGCAGTACTTC. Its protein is CASSSGYNEQYF.

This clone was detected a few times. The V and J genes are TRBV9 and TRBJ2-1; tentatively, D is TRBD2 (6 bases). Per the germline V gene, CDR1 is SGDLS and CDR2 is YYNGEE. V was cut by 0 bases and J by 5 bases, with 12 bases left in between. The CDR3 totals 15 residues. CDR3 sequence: CASSVAGDAHNEQFF. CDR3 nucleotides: TGTGCCAGCAGCGTAGCGGGAGACGCACACAATGAGCAGTTCTTC.

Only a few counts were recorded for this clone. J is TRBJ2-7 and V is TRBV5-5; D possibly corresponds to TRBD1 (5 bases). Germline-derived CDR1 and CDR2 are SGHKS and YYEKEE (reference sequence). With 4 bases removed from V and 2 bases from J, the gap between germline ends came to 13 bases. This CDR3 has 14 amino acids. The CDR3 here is CASSHSRAPYEQYF. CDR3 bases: TGTGCCAGCAGCCATAGCAGGGCCCCCTACGAGCAGTACTTC.

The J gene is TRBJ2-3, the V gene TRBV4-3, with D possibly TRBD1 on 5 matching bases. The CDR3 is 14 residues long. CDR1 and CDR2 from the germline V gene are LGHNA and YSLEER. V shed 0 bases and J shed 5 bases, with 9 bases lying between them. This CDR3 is CASSQDPGQDTQYF. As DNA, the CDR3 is TGCGCCAGCAGCCAAGATCCAGGGCAAGATACGCAGTATTTT.

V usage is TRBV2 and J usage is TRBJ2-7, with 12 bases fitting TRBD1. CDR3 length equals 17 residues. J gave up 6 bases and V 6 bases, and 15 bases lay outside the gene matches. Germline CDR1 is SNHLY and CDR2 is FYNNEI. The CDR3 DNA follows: TGTGCCAGCAGCCCCGGGACAGGGGGCTACTTCGCGGGCGAGCAGTACTTC. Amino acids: CASSPGTGGYFAGEQYF.

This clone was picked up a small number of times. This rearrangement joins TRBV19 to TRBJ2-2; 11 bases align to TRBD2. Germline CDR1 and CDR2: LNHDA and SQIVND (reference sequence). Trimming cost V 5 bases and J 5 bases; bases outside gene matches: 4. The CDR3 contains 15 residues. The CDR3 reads CASSVLAGVTGELFF. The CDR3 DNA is TGTGCCAGTAGTGTACTAGCGGGAGTTACCGGGGAGCTGTTTTTT.

CDR3 region: CASSQLRGPLGNTIYF. The CDR3 DNA sequence: TGCGCCAGCAGCCAATTAAGGGGGCCCCTTGGAAACACCATATATTTT. This chain links TRBV4-1 with TRBJ1-3; TRBD1 matches at 7 bases. CDR3 length equals 16 residues. Losses at the gene ends were 2 bases for V and 3 bases for J; bases not matched to a gene: 7. Germline lookup yields CDR1 MGHRA and CDR2 YSYEKL.

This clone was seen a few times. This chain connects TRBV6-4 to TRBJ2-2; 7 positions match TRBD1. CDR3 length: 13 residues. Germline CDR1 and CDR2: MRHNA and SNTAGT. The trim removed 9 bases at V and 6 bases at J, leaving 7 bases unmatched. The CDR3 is CARKGADAGELFF. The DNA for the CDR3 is TGTGCCAGAAAGGGGGCGGACGCCGGGGAGCTGTTTTTT.

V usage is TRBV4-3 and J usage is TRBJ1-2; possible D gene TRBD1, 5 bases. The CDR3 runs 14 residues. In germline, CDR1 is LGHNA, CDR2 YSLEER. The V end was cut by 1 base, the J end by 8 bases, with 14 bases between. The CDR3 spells CASSQVSGTNGYTF. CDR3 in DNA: TGCGCCAGCAGCCAAGTCTCTGGGACTAACGGCTACACCTTC.

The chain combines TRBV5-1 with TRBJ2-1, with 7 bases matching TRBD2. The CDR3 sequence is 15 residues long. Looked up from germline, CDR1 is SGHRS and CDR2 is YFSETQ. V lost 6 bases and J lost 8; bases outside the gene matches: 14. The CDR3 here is CASTLFGGSGDEQFF. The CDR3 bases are TGCGCCAGCACTCTGTTCGGCGGGAGTGGGGATGAGCAGTTCTTC.

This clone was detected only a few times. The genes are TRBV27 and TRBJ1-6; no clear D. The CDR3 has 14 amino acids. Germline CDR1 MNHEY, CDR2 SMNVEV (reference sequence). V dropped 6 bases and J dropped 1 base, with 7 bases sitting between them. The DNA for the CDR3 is TGTGCCAGCAGACCTAGATCCTATAATTCACCCCTCCACTTT. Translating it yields CASRPRSYNSPLHF.

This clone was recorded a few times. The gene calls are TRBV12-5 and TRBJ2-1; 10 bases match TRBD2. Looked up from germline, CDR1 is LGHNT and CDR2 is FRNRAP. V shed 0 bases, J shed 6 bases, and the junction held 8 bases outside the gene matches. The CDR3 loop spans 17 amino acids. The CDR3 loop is CASGLVPWSGGANEQFF. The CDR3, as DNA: TGTGCTAGTGGTTTGGTACCGTGGAGCGGGGGGGCCAATGAGCAGTTCTTC. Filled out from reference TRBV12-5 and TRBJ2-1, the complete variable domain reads DARVTQTPRHKVTEMGQEVTMRCQPILGHNTVFWYRQTMMQGLELLAYFRNRAPLDDSGMPKDRFSAEMPDATLATLKIQPSEPRDSAVYFCASGLVPWSGGANEQFFGPGTRLTVL.

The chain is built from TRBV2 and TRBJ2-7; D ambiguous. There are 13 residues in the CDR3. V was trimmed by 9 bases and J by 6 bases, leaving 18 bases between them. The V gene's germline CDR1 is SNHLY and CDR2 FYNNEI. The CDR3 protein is CASLPSGFGEQYF. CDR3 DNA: TGTGCCAGTTTGCCCTCCGGGTTCGGCGAGCAGTACTTC.

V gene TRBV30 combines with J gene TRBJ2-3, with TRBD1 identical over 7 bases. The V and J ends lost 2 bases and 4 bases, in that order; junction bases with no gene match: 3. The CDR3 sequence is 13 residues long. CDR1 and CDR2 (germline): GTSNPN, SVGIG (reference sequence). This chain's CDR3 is CAWSKRGPDTQYF. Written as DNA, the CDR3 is TGTGCCTGGAGTAAGAGGGGGCCAGATACGCAGTATTTT.

The CDR3 nucleotides read TGTGCCAGCTCACCACAACAGGACACCGGGGAGCTGTTTTTT. Its translation is CASSPQQDTGELFF. The J gene is TRBJ2-2, the V gene TRBV18, with D possibly being TRBD1 (5 bases). The CDR3 contains 14 residues. Germline V gene data show CDR1 as KGHSH and CDR2 as LQKENI. V was cut by 1 base and J by 3 bases, with 6 bases left in between.

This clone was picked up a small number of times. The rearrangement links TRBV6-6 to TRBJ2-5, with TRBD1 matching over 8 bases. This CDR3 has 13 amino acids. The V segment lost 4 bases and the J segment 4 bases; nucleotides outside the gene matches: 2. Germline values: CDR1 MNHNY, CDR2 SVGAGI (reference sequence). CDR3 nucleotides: TGTGCCAGCAGTTCCGGACAGGGAGAGACCCAGTACTTC. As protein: CASSSGQGETQYF.

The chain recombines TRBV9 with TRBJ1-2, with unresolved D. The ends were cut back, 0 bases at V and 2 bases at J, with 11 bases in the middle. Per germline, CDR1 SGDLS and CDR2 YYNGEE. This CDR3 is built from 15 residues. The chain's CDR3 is CASSVDKGRNYGYTF. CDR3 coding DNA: TGTGCCAGCAGCGTAGACAAAGGGAGAAACTATGGCTACACCTTC.

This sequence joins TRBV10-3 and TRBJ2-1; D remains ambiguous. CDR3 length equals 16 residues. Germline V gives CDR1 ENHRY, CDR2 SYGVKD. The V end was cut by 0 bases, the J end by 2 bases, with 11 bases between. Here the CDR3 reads CAISESGKSTYNEQFF. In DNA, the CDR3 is TGTGCCATCAGTGAGTCTGGCAAATCGACCTACAATGAGCAGTTCTTC.

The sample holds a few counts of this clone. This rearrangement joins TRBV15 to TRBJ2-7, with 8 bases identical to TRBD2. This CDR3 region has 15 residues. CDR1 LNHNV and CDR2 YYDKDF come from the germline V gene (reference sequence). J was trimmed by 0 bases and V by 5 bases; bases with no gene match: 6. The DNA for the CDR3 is TGTGCCACCAGCCGGGAAGCGGGAGACTCCTACGAGCAGTACTTC. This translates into CATSREAGDSYEQYF.

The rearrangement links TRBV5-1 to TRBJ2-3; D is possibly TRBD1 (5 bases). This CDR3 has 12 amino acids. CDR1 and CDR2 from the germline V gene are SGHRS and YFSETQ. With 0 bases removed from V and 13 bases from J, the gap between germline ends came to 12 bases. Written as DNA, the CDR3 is TGCGCCAGCAGCTTGGACAGGTCTGGGGAGTATTTT. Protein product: CASSLDRSGEYF.

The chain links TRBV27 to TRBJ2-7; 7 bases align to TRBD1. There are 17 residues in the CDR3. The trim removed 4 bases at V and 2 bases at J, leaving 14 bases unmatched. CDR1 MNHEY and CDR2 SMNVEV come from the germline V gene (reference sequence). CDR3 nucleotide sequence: TGTGCCAGCAGTTACCAGACACCGGGACAGAACCCCTACGAGCAGTACTTC. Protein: CASSYQTPGQNPYEQYF.

The CDR3 loop is CASSPGPGQGSYGYTF. The CDR3 DNA sequence: TGTGCCAGCAGTCCTGGTCCGGGACAGGGGTCCTATGGCTACACCTTC. V is TRBV11-2 and J is TRBJ1-2; 10 bases are a match to TRBD1. The ends lost 6 bases at V and 4 bases at J; junction bases unmatched: 11. Germline V gene lookup returns CDR1 SGHAT and CDR2 FQNNGV. The CDR3 has 16 amino acids.

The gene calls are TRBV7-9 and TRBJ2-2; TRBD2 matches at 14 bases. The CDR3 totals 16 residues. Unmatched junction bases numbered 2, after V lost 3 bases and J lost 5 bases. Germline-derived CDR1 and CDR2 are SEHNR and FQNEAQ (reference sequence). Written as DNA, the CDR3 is TGTGCCAGCAGCTTGGGACTAGCGGGAGCGACCGGGGAGCTGTTTTTT. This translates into CASSLGLAGATGELFF. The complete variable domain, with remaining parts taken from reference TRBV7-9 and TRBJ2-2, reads DTGVSQNPRHKITKRGQNVTFRCDPISEHNRLYWYRQTLGQGPEFLTYFQNEAQLEKSRLLSDRFSAERPKGSFSTLEIQRTEQGDSAMYLCASSLGLAGATGELFFGEGSRLTVL.